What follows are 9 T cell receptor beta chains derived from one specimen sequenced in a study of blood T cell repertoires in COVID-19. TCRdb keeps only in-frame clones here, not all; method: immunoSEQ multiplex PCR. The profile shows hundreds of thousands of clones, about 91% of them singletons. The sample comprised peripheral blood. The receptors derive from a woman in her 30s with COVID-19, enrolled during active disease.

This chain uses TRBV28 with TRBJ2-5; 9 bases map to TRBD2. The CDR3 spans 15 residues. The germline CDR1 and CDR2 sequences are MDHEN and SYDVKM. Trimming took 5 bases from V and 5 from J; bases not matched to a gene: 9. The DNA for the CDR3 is TGTGCCAGCAGTCCGCCCTGGACTAGCGAGGAGACCCAGTACTTC. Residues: CASSPPWTSEETQYF.

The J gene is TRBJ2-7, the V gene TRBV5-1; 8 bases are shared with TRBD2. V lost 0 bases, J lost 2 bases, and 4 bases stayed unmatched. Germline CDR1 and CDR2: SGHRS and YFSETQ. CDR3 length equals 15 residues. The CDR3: CASSLGRGDPYEQYF. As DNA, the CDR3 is TGCGCCAGCAGCTTGGGGCGGGGGGACCCCTACGAGCAGTACTTC.

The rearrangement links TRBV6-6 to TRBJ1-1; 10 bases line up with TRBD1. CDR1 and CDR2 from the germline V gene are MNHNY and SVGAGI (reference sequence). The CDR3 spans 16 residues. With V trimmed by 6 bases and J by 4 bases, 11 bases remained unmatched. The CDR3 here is CASSPTGTGVGTEAFF. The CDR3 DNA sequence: TGTGCCAGCAGCCCTACCGGGACAGGGGTAGGCACTGAAGCTTTCTTT.

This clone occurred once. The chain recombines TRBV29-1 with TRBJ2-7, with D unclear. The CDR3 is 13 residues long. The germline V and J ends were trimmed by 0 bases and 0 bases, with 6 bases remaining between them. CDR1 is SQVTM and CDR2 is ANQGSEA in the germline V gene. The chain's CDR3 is CSVEDAASYEQYF. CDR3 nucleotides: TGCAGCGTTGAAGATGCGGCCTCCTACGAGCAGTACTTC.

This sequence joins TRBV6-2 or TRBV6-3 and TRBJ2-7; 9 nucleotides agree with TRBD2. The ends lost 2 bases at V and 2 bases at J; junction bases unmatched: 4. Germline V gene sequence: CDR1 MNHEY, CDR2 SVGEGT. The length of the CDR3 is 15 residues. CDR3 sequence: CASSYGASGAYEQYF. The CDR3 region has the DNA TGTGCCAGCAGTTACGGTGCTAGCGGGGCCTACGAGCAGTACTTC.

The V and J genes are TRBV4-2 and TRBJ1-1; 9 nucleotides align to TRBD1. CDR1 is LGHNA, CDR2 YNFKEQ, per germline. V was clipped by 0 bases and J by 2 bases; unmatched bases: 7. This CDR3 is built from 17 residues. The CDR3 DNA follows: TGTGCCAGCAGCCAAGAGGGGGACAGGGCTTTCAACACTGAAGCTTTCTTT. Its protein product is CASSQEGDRAFNTEAFF.

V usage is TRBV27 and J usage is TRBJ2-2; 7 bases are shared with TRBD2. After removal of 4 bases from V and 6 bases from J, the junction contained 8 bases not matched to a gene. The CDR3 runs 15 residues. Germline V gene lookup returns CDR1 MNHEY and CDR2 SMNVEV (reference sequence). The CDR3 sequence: CASSSGGSGPGELFF. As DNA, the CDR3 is TGTGCCAGCAGTTCGGGGGGTTCTGGGCCCGGGGAGCTGTTTTTT.

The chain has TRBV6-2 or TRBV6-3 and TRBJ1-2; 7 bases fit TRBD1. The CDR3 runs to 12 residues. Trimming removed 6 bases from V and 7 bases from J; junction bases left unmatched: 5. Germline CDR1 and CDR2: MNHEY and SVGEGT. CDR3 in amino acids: CASSPDRAGYTF. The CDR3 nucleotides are TGTGCCAGCAGCCCCGACAGGGCTGGCTACACCTTC.

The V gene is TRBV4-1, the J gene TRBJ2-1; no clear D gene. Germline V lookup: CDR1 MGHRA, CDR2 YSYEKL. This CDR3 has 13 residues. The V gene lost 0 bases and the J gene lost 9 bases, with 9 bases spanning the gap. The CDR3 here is CASSQDVRLEQFF. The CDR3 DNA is TGCGCCAGCAGCCAAGATGTGAGGCTTGAGCAGTTCTTC.